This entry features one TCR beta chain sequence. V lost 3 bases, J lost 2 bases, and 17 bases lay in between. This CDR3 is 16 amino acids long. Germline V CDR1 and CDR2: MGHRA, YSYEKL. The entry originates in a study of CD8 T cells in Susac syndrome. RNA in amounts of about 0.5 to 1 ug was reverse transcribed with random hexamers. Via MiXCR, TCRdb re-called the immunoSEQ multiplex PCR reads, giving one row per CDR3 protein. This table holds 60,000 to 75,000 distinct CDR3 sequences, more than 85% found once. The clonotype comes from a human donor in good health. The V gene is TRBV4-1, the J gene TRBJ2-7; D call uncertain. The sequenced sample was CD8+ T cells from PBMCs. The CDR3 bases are TGCGCCAGCAGCCATCCTAATCTGGGCAGAGCCTACGAGCAGTACTTC. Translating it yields CASSHPNLGRAYEQYF.